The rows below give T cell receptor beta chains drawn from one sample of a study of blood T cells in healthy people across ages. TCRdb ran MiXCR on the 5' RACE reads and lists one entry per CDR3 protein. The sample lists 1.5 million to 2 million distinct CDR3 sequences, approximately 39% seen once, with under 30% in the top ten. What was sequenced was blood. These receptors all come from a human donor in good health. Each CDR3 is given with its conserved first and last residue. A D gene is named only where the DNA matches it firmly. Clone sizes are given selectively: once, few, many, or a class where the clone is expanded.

CDR3: CSAREPSGGGDEQFF
DNA: TGCAGTGCTAGAGAGCCTAGCGGGGGGGGCGATGAGCAGTTCTTC
D: TRBD2
V: TRBV20-1
size: -
J: TRBJ2-1

CDR3: CSVASTQVPYNEQFF
DNA: TGCAGCGTTGCCTCGACGCAGGTTCCCTACAATGAGCAGTTCTTC
D: -
V: TRBV29-1
size: few
J: TRBJ2-1

CDR3: CASSSDPAADIQYF
DNA: TGTGCCAGCAGCTCGGATCCGGCAGCGGACATTCAGTACTTC
D: -
V: TRBV5-6
size: -
J: TRBJ2-4

CDR3: CASSPGLAGGSDQEIQYF
DNA: TGTGCCAGCAGTCCAGGACTAGCGGGGGGTTCAGATCAAGAGATCCAGTACTTC
D: TRBD2
V: TRBV12-3/TRBV12-4
size: -
J: TRBJ2-5

CDR3: CSAWTGFDQPQHF
DNA: TGCAGTGCTTGGACAGGGTTTGATCAGCCCCAGCATTTT
D: TRBD1
V: TRBV20-1
size: -
J: TRBJ1-5

CDR3: CASSNSGGEPYNEQFF
DNA: TGTGCCAGCAGTAACAGCGGGGGCGAACCCTACAATGAGCAGTTCTTC
D: TRBD2
V: TRBV6-2/TRBV6-3
size: -
J: TRBJ2-1

CDR3: CASSLNGLVYPSWNEQFF
DNA: TGTGCCAGCAGCTTAAATGGGCTTGTTTACCCCTCCTGGAATGAGCAGTTCTTC
D: -
V: TRBV7-4
size: -
J: TRBJ2-1

CDR3: CASRHEWGQGYTF
DNA: TGTGCCAGCAGGCATGAATGGGGACAAGGCTACACCTTC
D: -
V: TRBV28
size: once
J: TRBJ1-2

CDR3: CSASRRVPGLEAFF
DNA: TGCAGTGCTAGCCGTAGAGTTCCCGGGCTGGAGGCTTTCTTT
D: -
V: TRBV20-1
size: -
J: TRBJ1-1

CDR3: CSVVSSRREQYF
DNA: TGCAGCGTTGTTAGCAGCCGGCGGGAGCAGTACTTC
D: TRBD2
V: TRBV29-1
size: -
J: TRBJ2-4

CDR3: CASSYGDSSNEKLFF
DNA: TGTGCCAGCAGTTACGGAGACAGTTCTAATGAAAAACTGTTTTTT
D: -
V: TRBV6-6
size: -
J: TRBJ1-4

CDR3: CASSSDRDSTDTQYF
DNA: TGTGCCAGCAGTTCAGACAGGGATAGCACAGATACGCAGTATTTT
D: TRBD1
V: TRBV27
size: -
J: TRBJ2-3

CDR3: CASSLYSGTRGETQYF
DNA: TGTGCCAGCAGCCTCTATTCCGGGACCCGGGGGGAGACCCAGTACTTC
D: -
V: TRBV11-3
size: -
J: TRBJ2-5

CDR3: CASSRSAPGGERSYEQFF
DNA: TGTGCCAGCAGTCGATCAGCCCCGGGAGGCGAAAGATCCTACGAGCAGTTCTTC
D: TRBD2
V: TRBV28
size: -
J: TRBJ2-1

CDR3: CASRDRKNQPQHF
DNA: TGTGCCAGCCGGGACAGGAAGAATCAGCCCCAGCATTTT
D: TRBD1
V: TRBV6-2/TRBV6-3
size: -
J: TRBJ1-5

CDR3: CASSSGSARETQYF
DNA: TGTGCCAGCAGCTCCGGGTCCGCCCGAGAGACCCAGTACTTC
D: -
V: TRBV7-2
size: few
J: TRBJ2-5

CDR3: CSVDGGQGTVNTEAFF
DNA: TGCAGCGTTGACGGGGGGCAGGGGACAGTAAACACTGAAGCTTTCTTT
D: TRBD1
V: TRBV29-1
size: -
J: TRBJ1-1

CDR3: CSASLTGTRDQPQHF
DNA: TGCAGTGCTAGCTTGACAGGGACGAGGGATCAGCCCCAGCATTTT
D: TRBD1
V: TRBV20-1
size: -
J: TRBJ1-5

CDR3: CATSRSGTRRDTQYF
DNA: TGTGCCACCAGCAGATCCGGGACTAGGCGGGATACGCAGTATTTT
D: TRBD2
V: TRBV15
size: -
J: TRBJ2-3

CDR3: CASSSTGHNQPQHF
DNA: TGTGCCAGCAGCTCGACAGGCCACAATCAGCCCCAGCATTTT
D: -
V: TRBV7-2
size: many
J: TRBJ1-5

CDR3: CASSFTSSGASILTF
DNA: TGTGCCAGCAGCTTTACGAGCTCTGGGGCCAGCATCCTGACTTTC
D: -
V: TRBV5-6
size: few
J: TRBJ2-6

CDR3: CSANPVLGGYQETQYF
DNA: TGCAGTGCTAACCCCGTCCTAGGCGGGTACCAAGAGACCCAGTACTTC
D: -
V: TRBV20-1
size: -
J: TRBJ2-5

CDR3: CASSLPDSSLQETQYF
DNA: TGTGCCAGCAGCTTACCCGACTCGAGTCTCCAAGAGACCCAGTACTTC
D: -
V: TRBV7-9
size: -
J: TRBJ2-5

CDR3: CATRGGGNQPQHF
DNA: TGTGCCACCAGGGGGGGAGGCAATCAGCCCCAGCATTTT
D: -
V: TRBV15
size: -
J: TRBJ1-5

CDR3: CASSTVGGYEQYF
DNA: TGTGCCAGCAGCACCGTCGGGGGGTACGAGCAGTACTTC
D: TRBD2
V: TRBV7-2
size: -
J: TRBJ2-7

CDR3: CVSSKRTSGGVYLETQYF
DNA: TGTGTCAGCAGCAAACGGACTAGCGGGGGGGTGTACCTAGAGACCCAGTACTTC
D: TRBD2
V: TRBV7-9
size: -
J: TRBJ2-5

CDR3: CASSPTGTSRSDTQYF
DNA: TGTGCCAGCAGTCCGACCGGGACTAGCCGCTCAGATACGCAGTATTTT
D: TRBD2
V: TRBV27
size: -
J: TRBJ2-3

CDR3: CASNQLGTGSSYEQYF
DNA: TGTGCCAGCAATCAACTCGGGACAGGGAGCTCCTACGAGCAGTACTTC
D: TRBD1
V: TRBV6-2/TRBV6-3
size: -
J: TRBJ2-7

CDR3: CASSYGQAGTYEQYF
DNA: TGCGCCAGCAGTTACGGACAGGCTGGGACCTACGAGCAGTACTTC
D: TRBD1
V: TRBV5-1
size: -
J: TRBJ2-7

CDR3: CASRSQTSGSTDTQYF
DNA: TGTGCCAGCAGGTCCCAGACTAGCGGAAGCACAGATACGCAGTATTTT
D: TRBD2
V: TRBV7-9
size: -
J: TRBJ2-3

CDR3: CASSLGPTGFEQFF
DNA: TGTGCCAGCAGCTTGGGTCCCACAGGGTTTGAGCAGTTCTTC
D: -
V: TRBV5-5
size: -
J: TRBJ2-1

CDR3: CASSLAGSGSTSYEQYF
DNA: TGCGCCAGCAGCTTGGCTGGTAGCGGCTCTACATCCTACGAGCAGTACTTC
D: -
V: TRBV5-1
size: -
J: TRBJ2-7

CDR3: CASSEGPGETDMRYF
DNA: TGTGCCAGCAGCGAGGGACCGGGGGAGACAGATATGCGGTATTTT
D: -
V: TRBV11-3
size: -
J: TRBJ2-3

CDR3: CASSYGPPGNKPNEKLFF
DNA: TGTGCCAGCAGTTACGGCCCTCCCGGAAATAAACCAAATGAAAAACTGTTTTTT
D: -
V: TRBV6-5
size: -
J: TRBJ1-4

CDR3: CASSDPGSVVGEQYF
DNA: TGCGCCAGCAGCGACCCGGGGAGCGTCGTGGGTGAGCAGTACTTC
D: -
V: TRBV5-1
size: -
J: TRBJ2-5

CDR3: CASSQERGGYEQFF
DNA: TGCGCCAGCAGCCAAGAAAGGGGGGGCTATGAGCAGTTCTTC
D: -
V: TRBV4-3
size: few
J: TRBJ2-1

CDR3: CAISEYPSTDTQYF
DNA: TGTGCCATCAGTGAGTACCCTAGCACAGATACGCAGTATTTT
D: -
V: TRBV10-3
size: few
J: TRBJ2-3

CDR3: CASRGLTEYSLHF
DNA: TGCGCCAGCAGAGGGCTGACAGAATACTCCCTCCACTTT
D: -
V: TRBV5-1
size: -
J: TRBJ1-6

CDR3: CASSFSSGESNQPQHF
DNA: TGTGCCAGCAGCTTCTCCTCAGGAGAGAGCAATCAGCCCCAGCATTTT
D: -
V: TRBV27
size: -
J: TRBJ1-5

CDR3: CASRTTGATEAFF
DNA: TGTGCCAGCAGAACTACAGGTGCTACTGAAGCTTTCTTT
D: -
V: TRBV12-3/TRBV12-4
size: few
J: TRBJ1-1

CDR3: CSVGGRGDTQYF
DNA: TGCAGCGTGGGTGGCCGGGGAGATACGCAGTATTTT
D: -
V: TRBV29-1
size: many
J: TRBJ2-3

CDR3: CASRTTSSQETQYF
DNA: TGTGCCAGCAGGACGACTAGTAGTCAAGAGACCCAGTACTTC
D: -
V: TRBV6-6
size: -
J: TRBJ2-5

CDR3: CASSQDYNSPLHF
DNA: TGTGCCTCCTCACAGGACTATAATTCACCCCTCCACTTT
D: -
V: TRBV12-3/TRBV12-4
size: many
J: TRBJ1-6

CDR3: CSVTGGEYGYTF
DNA: TGCAGCGTGACAGGGGGCGAATATGGCTACACCTTC
D: TRBD1
V: TRBV29-1
size: many
J: TRBJ1-2

CDR3: CASSLYDRRDHSYEQYF
DNA: TGTGCCAGCAGTTTATATGATCGCCGGGACCACTCCTACGAGCAGTACTTC
D: -
V: TRBV12-3/TRBV12-4
size: -
J: TRBJ2-7

CDR3: CASSVGQNLGEQYF
DNA: TGCGCCAGCAGCGTGGGGCAAAATCTGGGCGAGCAGTACTTC
D: -
V: TRBV5-1
size: few
J: TRBJ2-7

CDR3: CASSMTTSYEQFF
DNA: TGTGCCAGCAGTATGACCACGTCCTACGAGCAGTTCTTC
D: -
V: TRBV7-2
size: few
J: TRBJ2-1

CDR3: CASSQMGGKNNEQFF
DNA: TGTGCCAGCAGCCAAATGGGGGGTAAAAACAATGAGCAGTTCTTC
D: -
V: TRBV4-2
size: few
J: TRBJ2-1

CDR3: CATSREDRADEAFF
DNA: TGTGCCACCAGCAGGGAGGACAGGGCTGATGAAGCTTTCTTT
D: TRBD1
V: TRBV15
size: -
J: TRBJ1-1

CDR3: CAISVENTNEQYF
DNA: TGTGCCATCTCAGTGGAAAATACCAACGAGCAGTACTTC
D: -
V: TRBV6-1
size: many
J: TRBJ2-7

CDR3: CRGRQGYSGAFF
DNA: TGCAGGGGGAGACAGGGGTACTCGGGGGCTTTCTTT
D: TRBD1
V: TRBV20-1
size: few
J: TRBJ1-1

CDR3: CASCPPSGGVNEQFF
DNA: TGTGCCAGCTGCCCCCCTAGCGGCGGTGTCAATGAGCAGTTCTTC
D: TRBD2
V: TRBV6-6
size: -
J: TRBJ2-1

CDR3: CASSLEVGVFGYTF
DNA: TGTGCCAGCAGCTTAGAAGTGGGTGTGTTCGGCTACACCTTC
D: -
V: TRBV7-9
size: few
J: TRBJ1-2

CDR3: CASSLTVVGAGVGNQPQHF
DNA: TGTGCCAGCAGCTTAACGGTGGTTGGCGCAGGGGTTGGGAATCAGCCCCAGCATTTT
D: -
V: TRBV6-5
size: -
J: TRBJ1-5

CDR3: CASSRLAVGAYEQYF
DNA: TGTGCCAGCAGTCGCCTGGCGGTTGGGGCCTACGAGCAGTACTTC
D: -
V: TRBV6-2/TRBV6-3
size: few
J: TRBJ2-7

CDR3: CASSPVDGGSNYGYTF
DNA: TGCGCCAGCAGCCCCGTCGATGGGGGATCTAACTATGGCTACACCTTC
D: -
V: TRBV5-1
size: -
J: TRBJ1-2

CDR3: CASSYSRQISYEQYF
DNA: TGTGCCAGCAGTTACTCGAGACAGATCTCCTACGAGCAGTACTTC
D: -
V: TRBV6-5
size: few
J: TRBJ2-7

CDR3: CASSLRPDQETQYF
DNA: TGTGCCAGCAGTTTACGGCCAGATCAAGAGACCCAGTACTTC
D: -
V: TRBV27
size: few
J: TRBJ2-5

CDR3: CASSWGPHNQPQHF
DNA: TGTGCCAGCAGTTGGGGACCCCACAATCAGCCCCAGCATTTT
D: -
V: TRBV6-2/TRBV6-3
size: -
J: TRBJ1-5